A single sample gave rise to the 4 T cell receptor beta chains below, sequenced in a study of CD8+ T cells in alopecia areata (dated by TCRdb to about 2018). The library was obtained by the immunoSEQ multiplex PCR assay. RNA was extracted from all samples and reverse transcribed into cDNA as template for TCR sequencing. Imported from immuneACCESS, the table was reduced by TCRdb to in-frame sequences with V and J called. These copies leave out some clones; in studies compared against another copy, an unresolved V gene accounts for under half, and the cause of the remainder is not known. This sample has 150,000 to 200,000 clones in its table, and 58% of those were observed once. Roughly 16% of the sample lies in the top ten. Explained via the paper, the treatment or condition label denotes: oral pan-JAK inhibitor, 5-10 mg twice daily. The sequencing used CD4+ T cells sorted from blood, collected at week 56, from a patient treated with tofacitinib. These receptors all stem from a human donor with alopecia areata.

This rearrangement joins TRBV19 to TRBJ1-5, with 7 positions matching TRBD1. Germline V lookup: CDR1 LNHDA, CDR2 SQIVND (reference sequence). V trimming: 4 bases; J trimming: 5 bases; junction bases outside the gene matches: 5. CDR3 size: 14 residues. This CDR3 is CASSTDRAYQPQHF. The CDR3 nucleotides read TGTGCCAGTAGTACCGACAGGGCCTATCAGCCCCAGCATTTT. The variable domain in full, with the rest retrieved from reference TRBV19 and TRBJ1-5, is DGGITQSPKYLFRKEGQNVTLSCEQNLNHDAMYWYRQDPGQGLRLIYYSQIVNDFQKGDIAEGYSVSREKKESFPLTVTSAQKNPTAFYLCASSTDRAYQPQHFGDGTRLSIL.

This chain joins TRBV30 and TRBJ2-5, with no clear D. Per germline, CDR1 GTSNPN and CDR2 SVGIG (reference sequence). CDR3 length: 10 amino acids. V was clipped by 2 bases and J by 10 bases, with 8 bases between them. CDR3 DNA sequence: TGTGCCTGGAGTCTCAAGGACCAGTACTTC. Translation: CAWSLKDQYF.

The genes are TRBV7-8 and TRBJ1-5; D gene uncertain. V was clipped by 1 base and J by 11 bases, with 15 bases between them. This CDR3 spans 14 amino acids. Germline lookup yields CDR1 SGHVS and CDR2 FQNEAQ. CDR3 protein: CASSLVETFQAQHF. DNA for the CDR3: TGTGCCAGCAGCTTAGTTGAGACATTCCAAGCCCAGCATTTT.

This clone appeared a few times. The rearrangement joins TRBV10-3 to TRBJ2-1; a possible D gene is TRBD1 (6 bases). The germline V gene encodes CDR1 ENHRY and CDR2 SYGVKD. V lost 7 bases and J lost 7, with 14 bases in between. The CDR3 contains 13 residues. Written as DNA, the CDR3 is TGTGCCATCAAAACCGGGACAACGAATGAGCAGTTCTTC. Translation: CAIKTGTTNEQFF.